This T cell receptor beta chain was documented in a study of cytomegalovirus exposure and HLA in healthy donors. Using immunoSEQ multiplex PCR, the repertoire was profiled, and TCRdb retains in-frame clones only, with some absent. In the table there are roughly 56,000 clones, more than 85% of which are singletons. V lost 0 bases to trimming and J lost 8 bases; unmatched junction nucleotides: 5. This CDR3 has 14 residues. Germline V gives CDR1 LGHNA, CDR2 YNFKEQ. V gene TRBV4-2 combines with J gene TRBJ1-2, with 8 bases aligning to TRBD1. This sequence originates from a woman aged 25 to 45 in good health and CMV-seronegative. Sequenced material: PBMCs. CDR3 DNA: TGTGCCAGCAGCCAAGATCAGGGGGCTAGGGGCTACACCTTC. It translates to CASSQDQGARGYTF.